This TCR beta chain emerged from a study of T cell changes during pregnancy in multiple sclerosis (dated by TCRdb to between 2017 and 2020). About the full investigation: Changes in the T cell repertoire over the course of pregnancy were examined in this study in women with multiple sclerosis.

For this chain, trimming is 2 bases at the V end and 8 bases at the J end, and the number of junction bases without a gene match is 9. CDR1 and CDR2, per the germline V gene, are MNHEY and SVGAGI. The CDR3 has 15 amino acids, counting the end cysteine and phenylalanine. Of all the DNA, just the CDR3 is kept, 45 bases in frame from base 1. Receptors were amplified or captured by the immunoSEQ multiplex PCR assay. Sourced from immuneACCESS, this table was stored by TCRdb with only in-frame sequences that have V and J called. A share of the clones is absent; for the studies checked, an unresolved V gene accounts for under half, and the remainder has no known explanation. In this sample the table shows approximately 50,000 clones, about nine tenths of which occur a single time. The ten most abundant clones make up approximately 10% of the sample. Note on this clone: Its antigen remains undetermined. Base qualities are missing; no much larger clone stands one base away.

This chain joins TRBV6-5 to TRBJ2-1; a stretch of 7 junction bases matches TRBD1. This sequence originates from a female donor with multiple sclerosis, enrolled in a pregnancy study. This specimen consisted of CD8+ T cells from peripheral blood mononuclear cells, obtained after pregnancy. The CDR3 protein sequence reads: CASSYEGALDDEQFF. The DNA sequence reads TGTGCCAGCAGTTACGAGGGGGCTCTCGATGATGAGCAGTTCTTC.